Listed below are T cell receptor beta chains from one sample, sequenced in a study of blood T cells in healthy people across ages. One entry per CDR3 protein, called by TCRdb with MiXCR from the 5' RACE reads. The sample shows hundreds of thousands of distinct CDR3 sequences, roughly 60% of them seen only once. Sample: blood. These TCRs come from a young man in good health. Each CDR3 is given with its conserved first and last residue. The D gene is left open where the match is weak. Clone size is given for some rows only: seen once, a few or many times, or a class if the clone is expanded.

j_call clone_size d_call v_call cdr3_aa cdr3_nt
TRBJ2-1 - - TRBV7-9 CASSFGGGGSLEQFF TGTGCCAGCAGCTTTGGGGGTGGGGGGTCTTTAGAGCAGTTCTTC
TRBJ2-7 - TRBD1 TRBV7-3 CASSPRDREHSYEQYF TGTGCCAGCAGCCCCCGGGACAGGGAACACTCCTACGAGCAGTACTTC
TRBJ2-1 - - TRBV20-1 CSGGAPSYNEQFF TGCAGTGGGGGTGCCCCTTCCTACAATGAGCAGTTCTTC
TRBJ2-5 - - TRBV3-1 CASSQDFRAREQYF TGTGCCAGCAGCCAAGATTTCAGGGCACGGGAGCAGTACTTC
TRBJ2-7 - - TRBV27 CASSVRVAPGRYEQYF TGTGCCAGCAGTGTAAGGGTGGCCCCGGGTCGCTACGAGCAGTACTTC
TRBJ2-1 - - TRBV10-3 CATRAMGASYNEQFF TGTGCCACCAGAGCCATGGGAGCTTCCTACAATGAGCAGTTCTTC
TRBJ2-1 - - TRBV12-3/TRBV12-4 CASSFSVHEQFF TGTGCCAGCAGTTTTAGTGTCCATGAGCAGTTCTTC
TRBJ2-7 - - TRBV12-3/TRBV12-4 CASSLIRGSEQYF TGTGCCAGCAGTTTAATACGTGGGAGCGAGCAGTACTTC
TRBJ2-3 - - TRBV20-1 CSATAPGFSTDTQYF TGCAGTGCAACAGCCCCCGGGTTCAGCACAGATACGCAGTATTTT
TRBJ2-7 - TRBD1 TRBV4-2 CASSLRVVDRPKSYEQYF TGTGCCAGCAGCCTGAGAGTGGTGGACAGGCCGAAATCCTACGAGCAGTACTTC
TRBJ2-1 - - TRBV7-9 CASSPTGRSSYNEQFF TGTGCCAGCAGCCCCACCGGACGCAGCTCCTACAATGAGCAGTTCTTC
TRBJ2-5 - - TRBV12-3/TRBV12-4 CASSLAAEKTQYF TGTGCCAGCAGTTTAGCAGCGGAGAAGACCCAGTACTTC
TRBJ1-1 - TRBD1 TRBV9 CASSPRQGPNTEAFF TGTGCCAGCAGCCCCCGACAGGGTCCGAACACTGAAGCTTTCTTT
TRBJ1-3 - - TRBV9 CASSLSGNTIYF TGTGCCAGCAGTCTGTCCGGAAACACCATATATTTT
TRBJ2-7 few - TRBV6-6 CASSLTGFAYEQYF TGTGCCAGCAGTCTTACAGGGTTCGCCTACGAGCAGTACTTC
TRBJ1-4 - - TRBV6-6 CASSYEGGREKLFF TGTGCCAGCAGTTACGAGGGGGGCCGAGAAAAACTGTTTTTT
TRBJ1-2 - TRBD1 TRBV28 CASSLPGTGFYGYTF TGTGCCAGCAGTCTTCCCGGGACAGGGTTCTATGGCTACACCTTC
TRBJ2-7 - - TRBV9 CASSVGAAAYEQYF TGTGCCAGCAGCGTAGGAGCGGCCGCCTACGAGCAGTACTTC
TRBJ2-1 - - TRBV11-1 CASSIRGGYNEQFF TGTGCCAGCAGCATCAGGGGTGGCTACAATGAGCAGTTCTTC
TRBJ2-3 - - TRBV2 CASSENPPDTQYF TGTGCCAGCAGTGAAAATCCCCCAGATACGCAGTATTTT
TRBJ2-3 - TRBD2 TRBV7-8 CASSLVASGGDWDTQYF TGTGCCAGCAGCTTAGTCGCTAGCGGGGGGGATTGGGATACGCAGTATTTT
TRBJ2-3 - - TRBV29-1 CSRTDGGMQYF TGCAGCCGGACGGACGGGGGAATGCAGTATTTT
TRBJ2-7 - - TRBV7-9 CASSLREAEQYF TGTGCCAGCAGCTTGAGGGAAGCGGAGCAGTACTTC
TRBJ2-7 - - TRBV15 CATSRANLLSYEQYF TGTGCCACCAGCAGAGCAAACTTGCTGTCCTACGAGCAGTACTTC